Each of the 24 T cell receptor beta chains below was sequenced from the same sample in a study of shared clonotypes between healthy human individuals. Sequencing was performed with immunoSEQ multiplex PCR; in TCRdb, only in-frame clones are kept and a portion is missing. The table has roughly 2.5 million clones, roughly 92% seen once. Sequencing was carried out using naive CD4+ T cells sorted from blood. Subset described: CD45RA+ positively selected. These receptors all stem from a man aged 18 to 29 in good health.

The chain links TRBV5-1 to TRBJ2-7; 10 positions agree with TRBD1. The J segment lost 5 bases and the V segment lost 3 bases, leaving 11 bases of the junction unmatched. Germline V gives CDR1 SGHRS, CDR2 YFSETQ. This CDR3 region has 16 residues. CDR3 region: CASSSTGDRGSHEQYF. CDR3 bases: TGCGCCAGCAGCTCAACTGGGGACAGGGGATCCCACGAGCAGTACTTC.

The chain employs TRBV5-1 and TRBJ2-1; TRBD2 matches at 12 bases. The CDR3 contains 15 residues. Germline CDR1 and CDR2: SGHRS and YFSETQ. V was clipped by 0 bases and J by 7 bases; unmatched bases: 2. The CDR3 loop reads CASSLETSGSNEQFF. The DNA for the CDR3 is TGCGCCAGCAGCTTGGAGACTAGCGGGAGTAATGAGCAGTTCTTC. The entire variable domain, with the rest obtained from reference TRBV5-1 and TRBJ2-1, is as follows: KAGVTQTPRYLIKTRGQQVTLSCSPISGHRSVSWYQQTPGQGLQFLFEYFSETQRNKGNFPGRFSGRQFSNSRSEMNVSTLELGDSALYLCASSLETSGSNEQFFGPGTRLTVL.

The V call is TRBV6-5, the J call TRBJ2-3; D unresolved. This CDR3 is built from 16 residues. Germline lookup yields CDR1 MNHEY and CDR2 SVGAGI. V dropped 3 bases and J dropped 2 bases, with 15 bases sitting between them. The chain's CDR3 is CASSYSNPAITDTQYF. Written as DNA, the CDR3 is TGTGCCAGCAGTTATTCAAACCCGGCGATCACAGATACGCAGTATTTT.

The rearrangement uses TRBV5-1 and TRBJ2-7; 9 bases fit TRBD2. The trim removed 0 bases at V and 3 bases at J, leaving 4 bases unmatched. The CDR3 is 15 residues long. Germline loops: CDR1 SGHRS, CDR2 YFSETQ. The CDR3 nucleotides read TGCGCCAGCAGCTTGGAGGCTAGCGGGATCTACGAGCAGTACTTC. It yields the protein CASSLEASGIYEQYF.

The CDR3 loop reads CAWSENGNYGYTF. CDR3 nucleotides: TGTGCCTGGAGTGAAAATGGAAACTATGGCTACACCTTC. The V and J genes are TRBV30 and TRBJ1-2; no firm D call. Germline lookup yields CDR1 GTSNPN and CDR2 SVGIG (reference sequence). CDR3 length: 13 amino acids. Trimming stripped 1 base from V and 2 bases from J, with 8 bases between.

Turning to this clone: In the same sample, other DNA sequences code for this CDR3. The chain couples TRBV30 to TRBJ1-1; a possible D gene is TRBD1 (6 bases). Trimming pared 2 bases from V and 1 base from J, leaving 8 bases between. The CDR3 is 13 amino acids. Germline V gives CDR1 GTSNPN, CDR2 SVGIG (reference sequence). CDR3 loop: CAWSQTGNTEAFF. The CDR3 coding sequence is TGTGCCTGGAGTCAGACAGGGAACACTGAAGCTTTCTTT.

This chain joins TRBV27 and TRBJ1-2; D perhaps matches TRBD1 (5 bases). Trimming pared 3 bases from V and 5 bases from J, leaving 10 bases between. Germline V lookup: CDR1 MNHEY, CDR2 SMNVEV (reference sequence). The CDR3 consists of 13 residues. In nucleotides, the CDR3 is TGTGCCAGCAGTTTCGGACGGGGGTATGGCTACACCTTC. It specifies CASSFGRGYGYTF.

The V and J genes are TRBV7-8 and TRBJ2-1; TRBD2 matches at 9 bases. Germline assignment: CDR1 SGHVS and CDR2 FQNEAQ. The V segment lost 1 base and the J segment 15 bases; nucleotides outside the gene matches: 7. This CDR3 has 13 residues. Here the CDR3 reads CASSLGLAGNGFF. DNA for the CDR3: TGTGCCAGCAGCTTAGGGCTAGCGGGAAACGGGTTCTTC. The full variable domain, rest sourced from reference TRBV7-8 and TRBJ2-1, is GAGVSQSPRYKVAKRGQDVALRCDPISGHVSLFWYQQALGQGPEFLTYFQNEAQLDKSGLPSDRFFAERPEGSVSTLKIQRTQQEDSAVYLCASSLGLAGNGFFGPGTRLTVL.

The chain links TRBV7-8 to TRBJ1-5, with D uncertain. The CDR3 is made up of 14 amino acids. V dropped 0 bases and J dropped 3 bases, with 6 bases sitting between them. CDR1 is SGHVS, CDR2 FQNEAQ, per germline. The CDR3 loop is CASSLAGLNQPQHF. In DNA form, the CDR3 reads TGTGCCAGCAGCTTAGCAGGGCTCAATCAGCCCCAGCATTTT.

V usage is TRBV5-1 and J usage is TRBJ2-6; maybe TRBD1 (5 bases). Trimming pared 3 bases from V and 0 bases from J, leaving 7 bases between. The CDR3 has 15 amino acids. Germline V lookup: CDR1 SGHRS, CDR2 YFSETQ. The CDR3 bases are TGCGCCAGCAGCTCGGACATCTCTGGGGCCAACGTCCTGACTTTC. Protein product: CASSSDISGANVLTF.

In its sample, this clone was seen once. This chain links TRBV27 with TRBJ2-2, with D perhaps matching TRBD1 (5 bases). This CDR3 spans 17 amino acids. V was trimmed by 5 bases and J by 1 base, leaving 17 bases between them. CDR1 and CDR2 (germline): MNHEY, SMNVEV (reference sequence). CDR3 loop: CASSGIKGQVNTGELFF. DNA of the CDR3: TGTGCCAGCAGTGGAATAAAGGGGCAGGTGAACACCGGGGAGCTGTTTTTT.

The rearrangement links TRBV28 to TRBJ1-4; D possibly corresponds to TRBD1 (6 bases). Trimming removed 3 bases from V and 6 bases from J, with 11 bases in between. Germline loops: CDR1 MDHEN, CDR2 SYDVKM. There are 14 residues in the CDR3. The CDR3 coding sequence is TGTGCCAGCAGTTTTGGGGGGCGGTATGAAAAACTGTTTTTT. It encodes CASSFGGRYEKLFF. The complete variable domain, with remaining parts taken from reference TRBV28 and TRBJ1-4, reads DVKVTQSSRYLVKRTGEKVFLECVQDMDHENMFWYRQDPGLGLRLIYFSYDVKMKEKGDIPEGYSVSREKKERFSLILESASTNQTSMYLCASSFGGRYEKLFFGSGTQLSVL.

The chain carries TRBV27 and TRBJ2-3; D is undetermined. V was pared by 9 bases and J by 2 bases, with 9 bases between. The CDR3 is 12 residues long. CDR1 and CDR2 (germline): MNHEY, SMNVEV (reference sequence). Written as DNA, the CDR3 is TGTGCCAGTGTAAGCGTCACAGATACGCAGTATTTT. It translates to CASVSVTDTQYF.

Only one count was recorded for this clone. The gene calls are TRBV6-6 and TRBJ1-5, with 9 bases aligning to TRBD1. The CDR3 totals 14 residues. Losses at the gene ends were 6 bases for V and 7 bases for J; bases not matched to a gene: 7. Germline V gives CDR1 MNHNY, CDR2 SVGAGI (reference sequence). CDR3 in DNA: TGTGCCAGCAGCCCGACAGGGGGATTCCAGCCCCAGCATTTT. Its protein is CASSPTGGFQPQHF.

V and J are TRBV4-3 and TRBJ2-3; 11 nucleotides agree with TRBD1. In germline, CDR1 is LGHNA, CDR2 YSLEER. The CDR3 runs to 16 residues. Unmatched junction bases numbered 3, after V lost 0 bases and J lost 4 bases. The CDR3 is CASSQDGDRGSDTQYF. CDR3 coding DNA: TGCGCCAGCAGCCAAGATGGGGACAGGGGGTCAGATACGCAGTATTTT.

A remark on this clone: Different DNA sequences within this sample yield the same CDR3. The chain uses TRBV19 and TRBJ2-6; 7 bases agree with TRBD1. V gave up 4 bases and J gave up 2 bases; unmatched junction bases: 2. The germline CDR1 and CDR2 sequences are LNHDA and SQIVND (reference sequence). The CDR3 extends over 15 amino acids. The CDR3 DNA is TGTGCCAGTAGTACAACAGGGGCTGGGGCCAACGTCCTGACTTTC. This encodes CASSTTGAGANVLTF.

V is TRBV6-5 and J is TRBJ1-4; 7 bases are shared with TRBD1. Germline V lookup: CDR1 MNHEY, CDR2 SVGAGI. This CDR3 has 15 residues. Germline trimming cut 0 bases from V and 8 bases from J; bases unmatched to any gene: 6. DNA of the CDR3: TGTGCCAGCAGTTACTCCTCCAGGGGGTTGGAAAAACTGTTTTTT. This sequence encodes CASSYSSRGLEKLFF.

The rearrangement joins TRBV10-3 to TRBJ1-6, with a tentative D call TRBD1 (5 bases). The CDR3 is 15 amino acids. The germline CDR1 and CDR2 sequences are ENHRY and SYGVKD. V lost 0 bases and J 11 bases, leaving 14 bases between the germline ends. The CDR3 here is CAISESHLGRAPLHF. CDR3 DNA: TGTGCCATCAGTGAGTCCCACCTCGGCAGGGCACCCCTCCACTTT.

The genes are TRBV28 and TRBJ2-1, with 9 bases lining up with TRBD1. J was trimmed by 8 bases and V by 5 bases; bases with no gene match: 10. The CDR3 length is 15 residues. Germline V gene lookup returns CDR1 MDHEN and CDR2 SYDVKM. The CDR3 loop reads CASSPLGTGRDEQFF. For the CDR3, the DNA is TGTGCCAGCAGTCCCCTCGGGACAGGGCGAGATGAGCAGTTCTTC.

The chain recombines TRBV11-2 with TRBJ2-7; D possibly corresponds to TRBD1 (6 bases). V shed 5 bases and J shed 3 bases, with 29 bases lying between them. CDR3 length: 19 residues. Germline assignment: CDR1 SGHAT and CDR2 FQNNGV. In DNA, the CDR3 is TGTGCCAGCAGCCCAGGGTTGTGGATCGCAGGGGCCAGAGGCTACGAGCAGTACTTC. Amino acid sequence: CASSPGLWIAGARGYEQYF.

This clone was detected once. V is TRBV6-6 and J is TRBJ2-5, with 7 positions matching TRBD1. With V trimmed by 6 bases and J by 3 bases, 10 bases remained unmatched. The CDR3 totals 15 residues. From germline, CDR1 is MNHNY and CDR2 SVGAGI (reference sequence). In DNA form, the CDR3 reads TGTGCCAGCAGCTACCACAGGGGTGGGGAAGAGACCCAGTACTTC. Translating gives CASSYHRGGEETQYF.

The V gene is TRBV4-1, the J gene TRBJ2-7, with 8 bases lining up with TRBD1. The germline V gene has CDR1 MGHRA and CDR2 YSYEKL. Trimming at V came to 6 bases and at J to 4 bases, leaving 8 bases not matched to a gene. The CDR3 consists of 14 residues. In nucleotides, the CDR3 is TGCGCCAGCAGTCGGGACAGGCGGCTATACGAGCAGTACTTC. This codes for CASSRDRRLYEQYF.

CDR3 in amino acids: CASSHRGAGLNEQYF. The CDR3 DNA follows: TGTGCCAGCAGCCACAGGGGAGCAGGATTGAACGAGCAGTACTTC. The chain links TRBV14 to TRBJ2-7, with D possibly matching TRBD1 (6 bases). V lost 3 bases, J lost 5 bases, and 17 bases lay in between. Germline CDR1 and CDR2: SGHDN and FVKESK. This CDR3 contains 15 residues. Using reference TRBV14 and TRBJ2-7 for the parts outside the CDR3, the full variable domain is EAGVTQFPSHSVIEKGQTVTLRCDPISGHDNLYWYRRVMGKEIKFLLHFVKESKQDESGMPNNRFLAERTGGTYSTLKVQPAELEDSGVYFCASSHRGAGLNEQYFGPGTRLTVT.

The chain uses TRBV6-5 and TRBJ1-4; D is unclear. The V gene's germline CDR1 is MNHEY and CDR2 SVGAGI. The V end lost 4 bases, the J end lost 4 bases, and 13 bases lay between the germline ends. This CDR3 is 15 amino acids long. The DNA of the CDR3 is TGTGCCAGCAGTTCAATATCGAAGGGTAATGAAAAACTGTTTTTT. Protein sequence: CASSSISKGNEKLFF.